These T cell receptor beta chains were read from a single sample in a study of human T cells and chemical hapten exposure. TCRdb called the RACE reads again in MiXCR, with one record for every CDR3 protein. The profile shows roughly 70,000 distinct CDR3 sequences, 7.5% to 10% of them singletons. Sequences were derived from whole blood, sampled in connection with sensitization to the hapten diphenylcyclopropenone (DPC). The receptors originated from a woman aged 40 to 50 with alopecia areata. Some clones in this sample may be carry-over from other donors' samples. Both conserved end residues are part of each CDR3. A D gene is named only where the DNA matches it firmly. The listing skips clone size in some rows; elsewhere it reads once, few, many or a size class.

>TRBV6-2/TRBV6-3|-|-|TRBJ2-1
TGTGCCAGCAGTTACTCGATGGGGAATGAGCAGTTCTTC
CASSYSMGNEQFF
>TRBV7-6|many|-|TRBJ2-1
TGTGCCAGCAGCCAGCCGGGCGGTGGGGTTTACAATGAGCAGTTCTTC
CASSQPGGGVYNEQFF
>TRBV4-1|few|-|TRBJ1-5
TGCGCCAGCAGCCAAGATCAAGGGTCGGGCGGCAATCAGCCCCAGCATTTT
CASSQDQGSGGNQPQHF
>TRBV4-3|-|-|TRBJ2-1
TGCGCCAGCAGCCAAGATCTAGAGGGCGCGACCTACAATGAGCAGTTCTTC
CASSQDLEGATYNEQFF
>TRBV9|few|TRBD2|TRBJ2-1
TGTGCCAGGGCCCGGGGGGGCTCCTACAATGAGCAGTTCTTC
CARARGGSYNEQFF
>TRBV4-1|-|-|TRBJ2-3
TGCGCCAGCAGCCGTCCTCTGGATACGCAGTATTTT
CASSRPLDTQYF
>TRBV14|many|-|TRBJ1-6
TGTGCCAGCAGCCGGTGGGAGGGGATCAATTCACCCCTCCACTTT
CASSRWEGINSPLHF
>TRBV10-3|-|-|TRBJ2-7
TGTGCCATCATGGTTTACGAGCAGTACTTC
CAIMVYEQYF
>TRBV3-1|-|TRBD2|TRBJ2-7
TGTGCCAGCAGCCCCGACACTAGCGGGGCGAGCTCCTACGAGCAGTACTTC
CASSPDTSGASSYEQYF
>TRBV20-1|many|-|TRBJ2-5
TGCAGTGCTAGACCGCGCGCAACACAAGAGACCCAGTACTTC
CSARPRATQETQYF
>TRBV20-1|many|-|TRBJ1-5
TGCAGTGCTAGAGATGGGTGGCAGGGCCATCAGCCCCAGCATTTT
CSARDGWQGHQPQHF
>TRBV20-1|few|-|TRBJ2-2
TGCAGTGCTAGTCTCAGGGAAGACACCGGGGAGCTGTTTTTT
CSASLREDTGELFF